This T cell receptor (beta chain) was found in a study of T cells after yellow fever vaccination. This CDR3 contains 14 residues. With 7 bases removed from V and 2 bases from J, the gap between germline ends came to 14 bases. This clonotype came up a few times. TCRdb re-analysed the 5' RACE reads in MiXCR, keeping a single row per CDR3 protein. Here the sample spans hundreds of thousands of distinct CDR3 sequences, approximately 13% being singletons. The receptor's source is a man aged 25 to 45 who received the YFV17D yellow fever vaccine. Sequenced material: PBMCs, taken on the day of the yellow fever booster vaccination. The chain combines TRBV12-3 or TRBV12-4 with TRBJ1-2; D unresolved. The CDR3 sequence: CASTLRGSNYGYTF. CDR3 nucleotide sequence: TGTGCCAGCACCTTGCGGGGTTCCAACTATGGCTACACCTTC.